A selection of T cell receptor beta chains follows, all from one sample in a study of T cells after yellow fever vaccination. TCRdb itself ran the 5' RACE reads through MiXCR, one entry per CDR3 protein. Of about 320,000 distinct CDR3 sequences detected, over 8.5% appear once; the ten largest clones hold less than 3.5%. Sample: CD4+ T cells sorted from PBMCs, taken 45 days after the yellow fever booster vaccination. Receptor source: a man between 18 and 29 years old who received the YFV17D yellow fever vaccine. CDR3s include the opening cysteine and the closing phenylalanine or tryptophan. A D gene is named only where the DNA matches it firmly. The size field is filled for only some rows; it gives once, few, many or a size class.

V	D	size	J	DNA	CDR3
TRBV7-3	TRBD2	many	TRBJ2-1	TGTGCCAGCAGCTTTAGGTCTAGCGGGGGGGCCAATGAGCAGTTCTTC	CASSFRSSGGANEQFF
TRBV6-1	NA	NA	TRBJ2-2	TGTGCCAGCCCCGGGGGGCCGAACACCGGGGAGCTGTTTTTT	CASPGGPNTGELFF
TRBV6-6	TRBD2	many	TRBJ2-1	TGTGCCAGCAGGGGGAGGGTAGGTAATGAGCAGTTCTTC	CASRGRVGNEQFF
TRBV2	NA	many	TRBJ2-1	TGTGCCAGCAGTGACCCCTTTAGGAGCTCCTACAATGAGCAGTTCTTC	CASSDPFRSSYNEQFF
TRBV12-3/TRBV12-4	TRBD2	few	TRBJ2-1	TGTGCCAGCAGTTTACAGTTAGCGGGGGGGTCCTACAATGAGCAGTTCTTC	CASSLQLAGGSYNEQFF
TRBV6-5	TRBD1	once	TRBJ2-1	TGTGCCAGCAGTTACGCAGGGGGAGTCAATGAGCAGTTCTTC	CASSYAGGVNEQFF
TRBV7-9	NA	few	TRBJ1-1	TGTGCCAGCAGTCGTAGGGTCAGGGGTCTGGGTTCATTTAACACTGAAGCTTTCTTT	CASSRRVRGLGSFNTEAFF
TRBV5-1	NA	NA	TRBJ1-1	TGCGCCAGCAGCGCGGGGGCTCCCGGGACTGAAGCTTTCTTT	CASSAGAPGTEAFF
TRBV11-2	TRBD2	NA	TRBJ2-3	TGTGCCAGCAGCTCCGGGAGGTGGGGCACAGATACGCAGTATTTT	CASSSGRWGTDTQYF
TRBV12-3/TRBV12-4	NA	many	TRBJ1-1	TGTGCCAGCAGTCCCTTAATTACTGAAGCTTTCTTT	CASSPLITEAFF
TRBV9	TRBD1	NA	TRBJ1-5	TGTGCCAGCAGCGGGACAGGGGCTCAAAATCAGCCCCAGCATTTT	CASSGTGAQNQPQHF
TRBV4-3	TRBD1	many	TRBJ1-1	TGCGCCAGCAGCCAATCGATCCAAAGGGGGCGAAACACTGAAGCTTTCTTT	CASSQSIQRGRNTEAFF
TRBV20-1	TRBD2	NA	TRBJ2-1	TGCAGTGCACGACTAGCGGGGGGCCGATACAATGAGCAGTTCTTC	CSARLAGGRYNEQFF
TRBV7-9	NA	few	TRBJ1-1	TGTGCCAGCAGATCGACAGTATTGACACCGCGGGCTTTCTTT	CASRSTVLTPRAFF
TRBV21-1	NA	NA	TRBJ1-1	TGTGCCACGACGCAGGGACCCCCGAACACTGAAGCTTTCTTT	CATTQGPPNTEAFF
TRBV29-1	TRBD2	NA	TRBJ2-3	TGCAGCGCCCACGGGACTATTGATACGCAGTATTTT	CSAHGTIDTQYF
TRBV5-6	TRBD1	NA	TRBJ1-1	TGTGCCAGCAGCTTATACAGCGGGACAGGGGGCATGTATGCTTTCTTT	CASSLYSGTGGMYAFF
TRBV7-2	TRBD2	few	TRBJ2-4	TGTGCCAGCAGCTTAGGCGGGGGAATTCAGTACTTC	CASSLGGGIQYF
TRBV27	NA	NA	TRBJ1-1	TGTGCCAGCAGTTTATCCGGCAGGGTTCGCACTGAAGCTTTCTTT	CASSLSGRVRTEAFF
TRBV18	NA	NA	TRBJ2-1	TGTGCCAGCTCACCACGGGAGGGGGCTGAGCAGTTCTTC	CASSPREGAEQFF
TRBV28	NA	many	TRBJ2-4	TGTGCCAGCAGTTTGGAAGGGCACATTCAGTACTTC	CASSLEGHIQYF
TRBV19	TRBD1	NA	TRBJ2-1	TGTGCCAGTAGTTCTCTACAGGGGTTCGCCTACAATGAGCAGTTCTTC	CASSSLQGFAYNEQFF
TRBV29-1	TRBD2	NA	TRBJ2-2	TGCAGCGTGGGAGTGGGACTAGCGGGGGGGTTGAACACCGGGGAGCTGTTTTTT	CSVGVGLAGGLNTGELFF
TRBV6-5	TRBD1	few	TRBJ1-2	TGTGCCAGCAGTGAAGGGGGCTCTAACTATGGCTACACCTTC	CASSEGGSNYGYTF
TRBV18	TRBD1	NA	TRBJ2-7	TGTGCCAGCTCACCAGGAGACAGGGAAAACTACGAGCAGTACTTC	CASSPGDRENYEQYF
TRBV3-1	NA	few	TRBJ1-5	TGTGCCAGCAGCCAAGGGACCGTTAGCAATCAGCCCCAGCATTTT	CASSQGTVSNQPQHF
TRBV6-6	TRBD1	NA	TRBJ2-7	TGTGCCAGCAGTCGGACAGGGGTCAAGGAGGACCACGAGCAGTACTTC	CASSRTGVKEDHEQYF
TRBV7-3	NA	NA	TRBJ2-3	TGTGCCAGCAGCCCCCGAGGGTCGGGGGGCCAGGGGGATACGCAGTATTTT	CASSPRGSGGQGDTQYF
TRBV3-1	TRBD2	few	TRBJ2-1	TGTGCCAGCAGCCAAGGAGCGGGGGGAGGGGAGCAGTTCTTC	CASSQGAGGGEQFF
TRBV10-3	TRBD2	few	TRBJ2-5	TGTGCCATCAGTGAACTACTAGCGGACGAGACCCAGTACTTC	CAISELLADETQYF
TRBV5-4	TRBD1	few	TRBJ2-3	TGTGCCAGCAGCCGGGGCGGGACAGGGGCACTCACAGATACGCAGTATTTT	CASSRGGTGALTDTQYF
TRBV5-6	NA	many	TRBJ1-1	TGTGCCAGCAGCTCTGGGGTAGGCGCTTTCTTT	CASSSGVGAFF
TRBV5-1	NA	NA	TRBJ1-1	TGCGCCAGCAGCTTGGTTGATGGGGGGCGCAGGGCTGAAGCTTTCTTT	CASSLVDGGRRAEAFF
TRBV5-8	TRBD1	many	TRBJ1-5	TGTGCCAGCAGCCAAGGGACAGGCGATCAGCCCCAGCATTTT	CASSQGTGDQPQHF
TRBV18	NA	few	TRBJ2-5	TGTGCCAGCTCACCACAGACGGGGCAAGAGACCCAGTACTTC	CASSPQTGQETQYF
TRBV5-1	TRBD1	many	TRBJ2-1	TGCGCCAGCAGCCAAAGCATCAACCGGGACAGGGTAACGCAGCGGTTCTTC	CASSQSINRDRVTQRFF
TRBV20-1	NA	NA	TRBJ1-6	TGCAGTGCTAGTTTGCCGGGGGTGGCGTCACCCCTCCACTTT	CSASLPGVASPLHF